This TCR beta chain was recorded in a study of patients and donors after allogeneic stem cell transplantation. This CDR3 spans 13 amino acids. Germline lookup yields CDR1 SGHDN and CDR2 FVKESK. V lost 6 bases, J lost 3 bases, and 1 base stayed unmatched. TCRdb ran MiXCR on the RT-PCR reads and lists one entry per CDR3 protein. The sample lists under 95,000 distinct CDR3 sequences, just under 5% occurring once. What was sequenced was blood, either unsorted or a sorted T cell fraction (not recorded which). This receptor was obtained from a human donor who was either an allogeneic HSCT recipient or a stem cell or donor lymphocyte infusion donor (not recorded which). It is not recorded whose cells these are; they may come from a transplant donor. The V gene is TRBV14, the J gene TRBJ2-3, with TRBD2 identical over 9 bases. CDR3 sequence: CASRAGGTDTQYF. In DNA, the CDR3 is TGTGCCAGCAGAGCGGGAGGTACAGATACGCAGTATTTT. The variable domain in full, completed from reference TRBV14 and TRBJ2-3, reads EAGVTQFPSHSVIEKGQTVTLRCDPISGHDNLYWYRRVMGKEIKFLLHFVKESKQDESGMPNNRFLAERTGGTYSTLKVQPAELEDSGVYFCASRAGGTDTQYFGPGTRLTVL.